These 30 T cell receptor beta chains were all obtained from the same sample, sequenced in a study of cytomegalovirus exposure and HLA in healthy donors. PCR used 60 Vbeta primers and 13 Jbeta primers. Sequencing used immunoSEQ multiplex PCR; TCRdb keeps in-frame clones, though not all of them. This table has 100,000 to 150,000 clones, more than 70% appearing once. The material sequenced was PBMCs. These receptors originate from a woman in her sixties in good health and CMV-seronegative.

J is TRBJ2-7 and V is TRBV30; 11 bases are a match to TRBD1. The V gene's germline CDR1 is GTSNPN and CDR2 SVGIG (reference sequence). The V and J ends lost 5 bases and 6 bases, in that order; junction bases with no gene match: 9. This CDR3 has 14 amino acids. The chain's CDR3 is CAWVPGQGVAEQYF. The DNA of the CDR3 is TGTGCCTGGGTGCCGGGACAGGGGGTGGCCGAGCAGTACTTC.

The rearrangement joins TRBV2 to TRBJ2-7; D remains ambiguous. This CDR3 is built from 13 residues. Trimming took off 1 base at V and 2 bases at J, with 6 bases between the two ends. Per the germline V gene, CDR1 is SNHLY and CDR2 is FYNNEI. The CDR3 DNA reads TGTGCCAGCAGTGAAGGGCACACCTACGAGCAGTACTTC. Protein sequence: CASSEGHTYEQYF.

A few counts support this clone. J is TRBJ1-4 and V is TRBV5-1; possible D gene TRBD1, 5 bases. The CDR3 covers 14 residues. Germline loops: CDR1 SGHRS, CDR2 YFSETQ. Trimming left V 1 base short and J 3 bases short, with 7 bases between. The CDR3 DNA follows: TGCGCCAGCAGCTTGCAGGGTGCTAATGAAAAACTGTTTTTT. As protein: CASSLQGANEKLFF.

DNA of the CDR3: TGTGCCAGCAGCGGGAAGAGAAATGCGGGAGAGGAGCAGTTCTTC. It is translated as CASSGKRNAGEEQFF. The chain recombines TRBV7-6 with TRBJ2-1; 7 nucleotides match TRBD2. The V and J ends lost 5 bases and 10 bases, in that order; junction bases with no gene match: 14. The CDR3 has 15 amino acids. In germline, CDR1 is SGHVS, CDR2 FNYEAQ.

The chain carries TRBV28 and TRBJ2-7, with 9 bases lining up with TRBD2. CDR3 length: 14 residues. Germline CDR1 MDHEN, CDR2 SYDVKM. V was clipped by 1 base and J by 7 bases; unmatched bases: 5. The CDR3 here is CASSLFAGGKEQYF. The CDR3 bases are TGTGCCAGCAGTTTATTCGCGGGGGGGAAAGAGCAGTACTTC. The whole variable domain, remainder taken from reference TRBV28 and TRBJ2-7, is DVKVTQSSRYLVKRTGEKVFLECVQDMDHENMFWYRQDPGLGLRLIYFSYDVKMKEKGDIPEGYSVSREKKERFSLILESASTNQTSMYLCASSLFAGGKEQYFGPGTRLTVT.

The rearrangement joins TRBV18 to TRBJ2-7; D is possibly TRBD1 (6 bases). Germline CDR1 is KGHSH and CDR2 is LQKENI. V was shortened by 1 base and J by 3 bases, with 7 bases between the two germline ends. The CDR3 consists of 13 residues. The DNA of the CDR3 is TGTGCCAGCTCACCACTGGACAGCTACGAGCAGTACTTC. Protein sequence: CASSPLDSYEQYF.

The chain employs TRBV10-3 and TRBJ1-2; 7 bases fit TRBD1. The length of the CDR3 is 15 residues. Germline V gene sequence: CDR1 ENHRY, CDR2 SYGVKD. V was pared by 2 bases and J by 4 bases, with 7 bases of the junction left unmatched. The CDR3 sequence is CAISEQGEVGYGYTF. CDR3 bases: TGTGCCATCAGTGAGCAGGGGGAGGTCGGCTATGGCTACACCTTC.

This clone has more than one count but fewer than ten. This chain links TRBV19 with TRBJ2-3; 10 bases agree with TRBD2. The CDR3 is 18 residues long. Looked up from germline, CDR1 is LNHDA and CDR2 is SQIVND (reference sequence). V lost 5 bases and J lost 1; bases outside the gene matches: 12. For the CDR3, the DNA is TGTGCCAGTAGTCGAAGGACTAGCGGAGGCCCACGCACAGATACGCAGTATTTT. Amino acid sequence: CASSRRTSGGPRTDTQYF.

The rearrangement joins TRBV30 to TRBJ2-1; D may be TRBD1 (6 bases). The CDR3 sequence is 16 residues long. The germline gives CDR1 GTSNPN, CDR2 SVGIG (reference sequence). V was cut by 0 bases and J by 0 bases, with 12 bases left in between. Here the CDR3 reads CAWSVQGVISYNEQFF. CDR3 nucleotide sequence: TGTGCCTGGAGTGTACAGGGAGTAATCTCCTACAATGAGCAGTTCTTC.

The gene calls are TRBV19 and TRBJ2-2; 10 nucleotides align to TRBD1. Germline trimming cut 5 bases from V and 2 bases from J; bases unmatched to any gene: 5. CDR3 length: 16 amino acids. Per germline, CDR1 LNHDA and CDR2 SQIVND (reference sequence). The CDR3, as DNA: TGTGCCAGTAGTCGTCGACAGGGGGCCAACACCGGGGAGCTGTTTTTT. It translates to CASSRRQGANTGELFF.

In its sample, this clone was seen a few times. The chain combines TRBV7-2 with TRBJ1-2; the D gene is possibly TRBD1 (5 bases). V lost 4 bases, J lost 4 bases, and 13 bases lay in between. CDR1 and CDR2 (germline): SGHTA, FQGNSA. This CDR3 spans 14 amino acids. The CDR3 loop reads CASSSGTSSYGYTF. The CDR3 DNA reads TGTGCCAGCAGCTCTGGGACTTCCTCCTATGGCTACACCTTC.

The chain has TRBV5-5 and TRBJ2-3, with D maybe TRBD1 (5 bases). Between the trimmed V and J ends, which lost 4 bases and 1 base, there was a span of 13 bases. CDR1 is SGHKS and CDR2 is YYEKEE in the germline V gene (reference sequence). The CDR3 is 15 residues long. The CDR3, as DNA: TGTGCCAGCAGCCGTCTAGGGGCGGGCACAGATACGCAGTATTTT. Protein sequence: CASSRLGAGTDTQYF.

The chain links TRBV5-1 to TRBJ2-2; 8 bases agree with TRBD2. The germline gives CDR1 SGHRS, CDR2 YFSETQ. V lost 4 bases to trimming and J lost 4 bases; unmatched junction nucleotides: 9. CDR3 length: 16 residues. The CDR3 DNA reads TGCGCCAGCAGCCCCACGACTAGCGAGGGCACCGGGGAGCTGTTTTTT. Translating gives CASSPTTSEGTGELFF. Together with reference TRBV5-1 and TRBJ2-2, the CDR3 gives the full variable domain: KAGVTQTPRYLIKTRGQQVTLSCSPISGHRSVSWYQQTPGQGLQFLFEYFSETQRNKGNFPGRFSGRQFSNSRSEMNVSTLELGDSALYLCASSPTTSEGTGELFFGEGSRLTVL.

V and J are TRBV7-9 and TRBJ2-5, with D maybe TRBD2 (7 bases). Germline CDR1 reads SEHNR; CDR2 reads FQNEAQ (reference sequence). The CDR3 runs 15 residues. The V end was cut by 7 bases, the J end by 5 bases, with 20 bases between. The CDR3 bases are TGTGCCAGCACTACCGTGGGGGGGGGCCGGGAGACCCAGTACTTC. This gives the protein CASTTVGGGRETQYF.

The genes are TRBV6-5 and TRBJ1-5, with D unresolved. The V end lost 6 bases, the J end lost 4 bases, and 10 bases lay between the germline ends. Germline CDR1 is MNHEY and CDR2 is SVGAGI. The CDR3 consists of 13 residues. CDR3 DNA: TGTGCCAGCAGCCCTGGGCCTAATCAGCCCCAGCATTTT. It is translated as CASSPGPNQPQHF.

This sequence joins TRBV5-1 and TRBJ2-7; 8 nucleotides line up with TRBD1. V shed 0 bases, J shed 1 base, and the junction held 3 bases outside the gene matches. This CDR3 has 15 amino acids. Germline lookup yields CDR1 SGHRS and CDR2 YFSETQ. The CDR3 loop is CASSLAGTGSYEQYF. The CDR3, as DNA: TGCGCCAGCAGCTTGGCTGGGACAGGATCCTACGAGCAGTACTTC.

The gene calls are TRBV19 and TRBJ1-2; D is possibly TRBD1 (5 bases). V lost 8 bases and J lost 8, with 21 bases in between. CDR3 length equals 14 residues. Germline loops: CDR1 LNHDA, CDR2 SQIVND (reference sequence). CDR3 nucleotide sequence: TGTGCCAGTGGAGGGACGGATCGAAGTTGGGGCTACACCTTC. Residues: CASGGTDRSWGYTF.

CDR3 DNA: TGCGCCAGTTCACAGGGCCGATCTGGGGCCAACGTCCTGACTTTC. The encoded protein is CASSQGRSGANVLTF. The chain recombines TRBV5-1 with TRBJ2-6; D perhaps matches TRBD1 (6 bases). V shed 8 bases and J shed 1 base, with 13 bases lying between them. Germline CDR1 reads SGHRS; CDR2 reads YFSETQ. The CDR3 totals 15 residues.

The genes are TRBV7-9 and TRBJ2-1; no reliable D call. CDR1 SEHNR and CDR2 FQNEAQ come from the germline V gene (reference sequence). The CDR3 runs 14 residues. V lost 0 bases, J lost 6 bases, and 9 bases lay in between. The CDR3 DNA is TGTGCCAGCAGCTTAGCTCTCCGGTCCAATGAGCAGTTCTTC. It codes for CASSLALRSNEQFF.

The chain carries TRBV9 and TRBJ1-1; D might be TRBD1 (6 bases). Germline CDR1 reads SGDLS; CDR2 reads YYNGEE. Trimming left V 4 bases short and J 0 bases short, with 16 bases between. The CDR3 consists of 16 residues. DNA of the CDR3: TGTGCCAGCAGCCCAGACGTGGGGGCCTTGAACACTGAAGCTTTCTTT. It is translated as CASSPDVGALNTEAFF.

This clone was seen only a few times. The chain joins TRBV5-4 to TRBJ1-1; the D is unclear. V was clipped by 4 bases and J by 3 bases, with 13 bases between them. The CDR3 totals 14 residues. The germline V gene has CDR1 SGHNT and CDR2 YYREEE (reference sequence). CDR3: CASSPVPSDTEAFF. CDR3 DNA: TGTGCCAGCAGCCCGGTTCCCAGCGACACTGAAGCTTTCTTT.

In its sample, this clone was seen once. The V and J genes are TRBV28 and TRBJ1-3, with no clear D. CDR1 is MDHEN, CDR2 SYDVKM, per germline. Trimming cost V 7 bases and J 0 bases, with 10 bases left between them. The CDR3 has 14 amino acids. The CDR3 coding sequence is TGTGCCAGCACCCGGGGTTACTCTGGAAACACCATATATTTT. As protein: CASTRGYSGNTIYF.

A word on this clone: An end of the junction differs from the germline gene, which may be a read error. V and J are TRBV7-7 and TRBJ1-1, with D perhaps matching TRBD1 (5 bases). The CDR3 runs 15 residues. Germline-derived CDR1 and CDR2 are SSHAT and FNYEAQ (reference sequence). The CDR3 here is CASSASPGGDTEAFF. In DNA form, the CDR3 reads TGTGCTAGCAGCGCTAGTCCCGGGGGGGACACTGAAGCTTTCTTT.

This chain connects TRBV7-2 to TRBJ1-1; D ambiguous. From germline, CDR1 is SGHTA and CDR2 FQGNSA. This CDR3 is built from 13 residues. V was trimmed by 5 bases and J by 4 bases, leaving 11 bases between them. The CDR3 here is CASSKDDITEAFF. The CDR3 DNA follows: TGTGCCAGCAGCAAAGACGACATCACTGAAGCTTTCTTT.

J is TRBJ2-3 and V is TRBV5-1; 9 bases fit TRBD1. V dropped 5 bases and J dropped 4; count of bases not matched to a gene: 8. Per germline, CDR1 SGHRS and CDR2 YFSETQ. The CDR3 runs to 15 residues. CDR3 bases: TGCGCCAGCAGTACGGGACAGGGTAGTTCAGATACGCAGTATTTT. It is translated as CASSTGQGSSDTQYF.

This chain links TRBV18 with TRBJ2-7; 10 positions match TRBD1. This CDR3 is built from 16 residues. Germline loops: CDR1 KGHSH, CDR2 LQKENI. Trimming removed 4 bases from V and 6 bases from J; junction bases left unmatched: 12. The CDR3 reads CASSHDRWGQGFEQYF. As DNA, the CDR3 is TGTGCCAGCTCACACGATAGATGGGGACAGGGGTTCGAGCAGTACTTC.

V usage is TRBV10-3 and J usage is TRBJ2-3; possible D gene TRBD2, 7 bases. Looked up from germline, CDR1 is ENHRY and CDR2 is SYGVKD. This CDR3 has 14 residues. Trimming pared 2 bases from V and 6 bases from J, leaving 12 bases between. This CDR3 reads CAISEAGASDTQYF. The CDR3 bases are TGTGCCATCAGTGAGGCGGGGGCGTCGGATACGCAGTATTTT.

This clone was picked up a small number of times. The CDR3 coding sequence is TGTGCCAGCTCTTCCGCCGGGACAGCCATAGAGACCCAGTACTTC. This codes for CASSSAGTAIETQYF. The genes are TRBV18 and TRBJ2-5; 7 positions match TRBD1. J was trimmed by 4 bases and V by 6 bases; bases with no gene match: 11. The germline V gene has CDR1 KGHSH and CDR2 LQKENI. The CDR3 has 15 amino acids.

In nucleotides, the CDR3 is TGCGCCAGCAGCTTGGCAGGACTAGCGGGAGCAGATACGCAGTATTTT. Protein product: CASSLAGLAGADTQYF. V usage is TRBV5-1 and J usage is TRBJ2-3; 13 bases are shared with TRBD2. CDR1 SGHRS and CDR2 YFSETQ come from the germline V gene. J was trimmed by 4 bases and V by 0 bases; bases with no gene match: 2. The CDR3 length is 16 residues.

This chain connects TRBV10-1 to TRBJ2-7; 8 nucleotides line up with TRBD1. The CDR3 totals 15 residues. V was pared by 3 bases and J by 0 bases, with 4 bases of the junction left unmatched. Germline loops: CDR1 WNHNN, CDR2 SYGVQD (reference sequence). The CDR3 loop is CASSDGTGYSYEQYF. In DNA form, the CDR3 reads TGCGCCAGCAGTGACGGGACAGGCTACTCCTACGAGCAGTACTTC.